Each of the 10 T cell receptor beta chains below was sequenced from the same sample in a study of blood T cell repertoires in COVID-19. Generated by immunoSEQ multiplex PCR, the TCRdb table keeps only in-frame clones and is missing some. In the table there are fewer than 85,000 clones, approximately 82% of which are singletons. The sequenced material came from peripheral blood. Receptors were obtained from a woman in her fifties or sixties with acute or convalescent COVID-19.

The rearrangement joins TRBV5-1 to TRBJ2-7, with 8 bases lining up with TRBD1. Per germline, CDR1 SGHRS and CDR2 YFSETQ. There are 15 residues in the CDR3. Trimming took 7 bases from V and 0 from J; bases not matched to a gene: 9. The chain's CDR3 is CASVGTGQGSYEQYF. The CDR3 DNA reads as TGCGCCAGCGTGGGCACCGGACAGGGCTCCTACGAGCAGTACTTC.

This chain connects TRBV19 to TRBJ1-2; possibly TRBD1 for D (6 bases). The V gene lost 8 bases and the J gene lost 1 base, with 20 bases spanning the gap. Per the germline V gene, CDR1 is LNHDA and CDR2 is SQIVND (reference sequence). There are 16 residues in the CDR3. The CDR3 is CASYSRGGTINYGYTF. CDR3 nucleotide sequence: TGTGCCAGTTACTCCAGGGGAGGGACAATTAACTATGGCTACACCTTC.

V is TRBV19 and J is TRBJ1-3, with 8 bases fitting TRBD1. V gave up 4 bases and J gave up 0 bases; unmatched junction bases: 2. The CDR3 is 15 amino acids. Looked up from germline, CDR1 is LNHDA and CDR2 is SQIVND (reference sequence). The CDR3 reads CASSRTGPSGNTIYF. In DNA form, the CDR3 reads TGTGCCAGTAGTAGGACAGGGCCCTCTGGAAACACCATATATTTT.

As DNA, the CDR3 is TGCAGCGTACGTGTGGGGGGCACCGGGGAGCTGTTTTTT. This gives the protein CSVRVGGTGELFF. The rearrangement joins TRBV29-1 to TRBJ2-2; D perhaps matches TRBD2 (6 bases). Trimming shortened V by 6 bases and J by 4 bases, and 12 bases separated the two germline ends. The germline gives CDR1 SQVTM, CDR2 ANQGSEA. This CDR3 contains 13 residues.

The chain employs TRBV5-1 and TRBJ2-7; 7 nucleotides align to TRBD1. Germline-derived CDR1 and CDR2 are SGHRS and YFSETQ. The CDR3 sequence is 15 residues long. The trim removed 0 bases at V and 2 bases at J, leaving 5 bases unmatched. CDR3: CASSLGQGRAYEQYF. CDR3 nucleotide sequence: TGCGCCAGCAGCTTGGGACAGGGTAGGGCCTACGAGCAGTACTTC.

J is TRBJ2-1 and V is TRBV6-5; TRBD2 might be the D (7 bases). The CDR3 has 14 residues. Germline CDR1 is MNHEY and CDR2 is SVGAGI. V shed 2 bases and J shed 6 bases, with 11 bases lying between them. The CDR3 DNA sequence: TGTGCCAGCAGTTACAAGGGGGGGGTCAATGAGCAGTTCTTC. It is translated as CASSYKGGVNEQFF.

The genes are TRBV19 and TRBJ2-7; 14 nucleotides line up with TRBD2. From germline, CDR1 is LNHDA and CDR2 SQIVND (reference sequence). V trimming: 4 bases; J trimming: 5 bases; junction bases outside the gene matches: 7. The length of the CDR3 is 16 residues. CDR3 region: CASSRGLAGDTHEQYF. For the CDR3, the DNA is TGTGCCAGTAGTAGGGGACTAGCGGGAGATACCCACGAGCAGTACTTC.

The rearrangement links TRBV7-9 to TRBJ1-5; D ambiguous. The germline V gene has CDR1 SEHNR and CDR2 FQNEAQ (reference sequence). Trimming shortened V by 1 base and J by 7 bases, and 8 bases separated the two germline ends. The CDR3 is 13 amino acids. The CDR3 region has the DNA TGTGCCAGCAGCTTAGGGACGGGGCAGCCCCAGCATTTT. It codes for CASSLGTGQPQHF. Using reference TRBV7-9 and TRBJ1-5 for the parts outside the CDR3, the full variable domain is DTGVSQNPRHKITKRGQNVTFRCDPISEHNRLYWYRQTLGQGPEFLTYFQNEAQLEKSRLLSDRFSAERPKGSFSTLEIQRTEQGDSAMYLCASSLGTGQPQHFGDGTRLSIL.

This clone was recorded once. The J gene is TRBJ1-2, the V gene TRBV2; 8 bases match TRBD1. Germline V gene data show CDR1 as SNHLY and CDR2 as FYNNEI. CDR3 length: 13 amino acids. V was clipped by 6 bases and J by 7 bases; unmatched bases: 7. The CDR3 loop is CASRNRGSTGYTF. CDR3 DNA: TGTGCCAGCAGGAACAGGGGGTCCACTGGCTACACCTTC.

The V gene is TRBV6-5, the J gene TRBJ2-3, with TRBD2 matching 9 bases. CDR1 is MNHEY, CDR2 SVGAGI, per germline. The CDR3 is 15 residues long. V was pared by 0 bases and J by 6 bases, with 4 bases of the junction left unmatched. The CDR3 DNA is TGTGCCAGCAGTTACTCGGGGACTAGCTCGGATACGCAGTATTTT. Amino acids: CASSYSGTSSDTQYF.